The next 5 T cell receptor beta chains were all read from a single sample in a study of vaccination and CD4 T cells after COVID-19. The treatment: approximately nine-day PBMC culture with coronavirus spike peptide pools or control peptides (ViraFEST assay). Sequenced with the Oncomine TCR Beta short-read assay was DNA taken from cultured CD4+ T cells. MiXCR was run by TCRdb on the PCR reads, yielding one entry per CDR3 protein. In the table there are about 9,600 distinct CDR3 sequences, approximately 27% of which are singletons. Which antigens these TCRs recognize remains unknown. The material sequenced was CD4+ T cells from blood, cultured in vitro, taken after SARS-CoV-2 vaccination. These receptors were collected from a human donor who had recovered from COVID-19.

The chain recombines TRBV7-2 with TRBJ1-2; D remains unclear. This CDR3 is 15 amino acids long. CDR1 and CDR2 (germline): SGHTA, FQGNSA. Trimming pared 3 bases from V and 0 bases from J, leaving 11 bases between. The CDR3 DNA follows: TGTGCCAGCAGCTTTGGGAGGGCAGCTAACTATGGCTACACCTTC. As protein: CASSFGRAANYGYTF.

This chain links TRBV15 with TRBJ2-7, with D possibly TRBD2 on 6 matching bases. CDR3 length: 14 residues. Trimming removed 5 bases at V and 1 base at J, with 12 bases between. CDR1 and CDR2 (germline): LNHNV, YYDKDF (reference sequence). CDR3 sequence reads: CATSPLATSYEQYF. The DNA of the CDR3 is TGTGCCACCAGCCCTCTAGCGACTTCCTACGAGCAGTACTTC.

The chain is built from TRBV7-9 and TRBJ2-2, with D maybe TRBD1 (5 bases). Trimming stripped 3 bases from V and 6 bases from J, with 8 bases between. This CDR3 has 13 residues. From germline, CDR1 is SEHNR and CDR2 FQNEAQ (reference sequence). CDR3 coding DNA: TGTGCCAGCAGCTTTCAGGGCGCCGGGGAGCTGTTTTTT. Translation: CASSFQGAGELFF.

The rearrangement uses TRBV19 and TRBJ2-1; D is possibly TRBD1 (6 bases). With 0 bases removed from V and 15 bases from J, the gap between germline ends came to 18 bases. In germline, CDR1 is LNHDA, CDR2 SQIVND (reference sequence). The CDR3 consists of 14 residues. CDR3 sequence reads: CASSIDNPFRGRFF. The CDR3, as DNA: TGTGCCAGTAGTATAGATAATCCGTTCAGGGGTCGGTTCTTC.

The sample holds a few counts of this clonotype. The CDR3 region is CASSFGSGRPLNTGELFF. CDR3 DNA: TGTGCCAGCAGTTTCGGGAGCGGGAGGCCCCTGAACACCGGGGAGCTGTTTTTT. The V call is TRBV27, the J call TRBJ2-2; 9 bases line up with TRBD2. V dropped 3 bases and J dropped 1; count of bases not matched to a gene: 9. CDR1 and CDR2 from the germline V gene are MNHEY and SMNVEV (reference sequence). The CDR3 is 18 amino acids.